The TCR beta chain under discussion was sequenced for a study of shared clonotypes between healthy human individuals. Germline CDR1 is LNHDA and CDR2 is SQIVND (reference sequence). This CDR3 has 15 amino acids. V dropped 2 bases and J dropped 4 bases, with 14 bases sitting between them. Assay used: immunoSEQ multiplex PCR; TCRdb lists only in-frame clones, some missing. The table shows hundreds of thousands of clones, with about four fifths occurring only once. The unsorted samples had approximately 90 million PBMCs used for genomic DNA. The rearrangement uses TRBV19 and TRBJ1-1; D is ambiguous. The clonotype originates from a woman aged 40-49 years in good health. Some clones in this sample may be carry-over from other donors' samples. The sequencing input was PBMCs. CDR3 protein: CASSIWSSEVTEAFF. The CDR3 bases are TGTGCCAGTAGTATATGGTCGTCGGAGGTCACTGAAGCTTTCTTT.